The clone carrying this TCR beta chain came up once. This sample is drawn from a study of technical replicates of blood from a few donors. This CDR3 spans 13 amino acids. Germline loops: CDR1 SQVTM, CDR2 ANQGSEA. The germline V and J ends were trimmed by 7 bases and 3 bases, with 16 bases remaining between them. Method: immunoSEQ multiplex PCR; TCRdb's copy keeps in-frame clones and lacks some. The sample lists about 80,000 clones; 90% to 95% were seen once. The TCR was taken from a human donor in good health. The chain uses TRBV29-1 and TRBJ2-7; D remains ambiguous. Sequencing was carried out using T cells isolated from PBMCs. This chain's CDR3 is CSAALHFSYEQYF. In DNA, the CDR3 is TGCAGCGCCGCTCTTCATTTTAGCTACGAGCAGTACTTC.